This T cell receptor (beta chain) is drawn from a study of T cells in Graves' hyperthyroidism and ophthalmopathy. Study-wide results and limits: Ophthalmopathy cases were set apart from stable hyperthyroidism by a 13 V-J model.

This clonotype was seen many times. Its antigen is not known. The V and J ends lost 6 bases and 3 bases, in that order; junction bases with no gene match: 3. The CDR3 sequence is 13 residues long. Germline V lookup: CDR1 DFQATT, CDR2 SNEGSKA (reference sequence). TCR beta CDR3 region amplification was performed from RNA transcripts. The study used the HTBI primer set for a first-round RT-PCR of the TCR CDR3. One entry per CDR3 protein, called by TCRdb with MiXCR from the multiplex PCR reads. The sample lists 450,000 to 700,000 distinct CDR3 sequences; about half were seen once. This clonotype originated in an adult woman with Graves' disease, either hyperthyroidism or ophthalmopathy (not recorded which). The sequenced material came from peripheral blood or thyroid tissue (not recorded which). The chain links TRBV20-1 to TRBJ2-5; 11 positions match TRBD2. The CDR3 loop reads CSATTSGKETQYF. DNA for the CDR3: TGCAGTGCAACGACTAGCGGGAAAGAGACCCAGTACTTC.